The 17 T cell receptor beta chains in this list originate from one sample, sequenced in a study of T cell responses to AZD1222 COVID-19 vaccine. Produced via immunoSEQ multiplex PCR; TCRdb's table is partial and in-frame only. The sample gives some 200,000 clones, almost 95% of which show up once; about 10% is in the top ten. Material: peripheral blood, obtained on day 0 of AZD1222 vaccination. These receptors were taken from an adult in good health.

The chain carries TRBV7-2 and TRBJ1-2, with D maybe TRBD1 (6 bases). This CDR3 has 15 amino acids. Trimming pared 1 base from V and 4 bases from J, leaving 13 bases between. The germline V gene has CDR1 SGHTA and CDR2 FQGNSA. The CDR3 region has the DNA TGTGCCAGCAGCTTAGGACAGGACACTCGCTATGGCTACACCTTC. Its protein is CASSLGQDTRYGYTF. Complete variable domain (other parts from reference TRBV7-2 and TRBJ1-2): GAGVSQSPSNKVTEKGKDVELRCDPISGHTALYWYRQSLGQGLEFLIYFQGNSAPDKSGLPSDRFSAERTGGSVSTLTIQRTQQEDSAVYLCASSLGQDTRYGYTFGSGTRLTVV.

The genes are TRBV11-3 and TRBJ1-1; D unclear. Germline CDR1 and CDR2: SGHNT and YENEEA. V was pared by 1 base and J by 1 base, with 10 bases between. The CDR3 extends over 15 amino acids. The DNA of the CDR3 is TGTGCCAGCAGCTTAGGGGGTGGCGGGAACACTGAAGCTTTCTTT. Its protein is CASSLGGGGNTEAFF.

The genes are TRBV19 and TRBJ1-5; the D is unclear. V lost 9 bases to trimming and J lost 4 bases, with 19 bases between them. The CDR3 consists of 15 residues. Germline CDR1 and CDR2: LNHDA and SQIVND (reference sequence). The CDR3 region is CASRLDAKLNQPQHF. CDR3 sequence (DNA): TGTGCCAGCCGGCTGGACGCTAAATTAAATCAGCCCCAGCATTTT.

V and J are TRBV3-1 (or the pseudogene TRBV3-2) and TRBJ2-7; TRBD2 aligns across 8 bases. J gave up 4 bases and V 0 bases, and 8 bases lay outside the gene matches. The CDR3 covers 16 residues. From germline, CDR1 is LGHDT and CDR2 YNNKEL (reference sequence). In nucleotides, the CDR3 is TGTGCCAGCAGCCAAGATGAAAGCGGGAGTGAGTACGAGCAGTACTTC. As protein: CASSQDESGSEYEQYF.

The J gene is TRBJ1-4, the V gene TRBV3-1 (or the pseudogene TRBV3-2); no definite D call. V dropped 0 bases and J dropped 8 bases, with 19 bases sitting between them. Germline V gene lookup returns CDR1 LGHDT and CDR2 YNNKEL (reference sequence). CDR3 length equals 17 residues. Written as DNA, the CDR3 is TGTGCCAGCAGCCAAGACCGCTATTGGGAGCAAGACGAAAAACTGTTTTTT. It specifies CASSQDRYWEQDEKLFF.

The chain recombines TRBV5-5 with TRBJ1-5; maybe TRBD1 (6 bases). V was cut by 2 bases and J by 0 bases, with 12 bases left in between. The germline CDR1 and CDR2 sequences are SGHKS and YYEKEE (reference sequence). The CDR3 covers 16 residues. CDR3 sequence reads: CASSFWDTHSNQPQHF. In DNA, the CDR3 is TGTGCCAGCAGCTTCTGGGACACCCATAGCAATCAGCCCCAGCATTTT.

The CDR3 DNA is TGTGCCAGCTCACCACAAGACGGGACAGGGTACCAAGAGACCCAGTACTTC. This gives the protein CASSPQDGTGYQETQYF. The chain recombines TRBV18 with TRBJ2-5; 9 bases match TRBD1. CDR3 length: 17 amino acids. From germline, CDR1 is KGHSH and CDR2 LQKENI. Trimming cost V 1 base and J 0 bases; bases outside gene matches: 6.

J is TRBJ1-5 and V is TRBV28; D uncertain. The CDR3 length is 12 residues. Germline V gene data show CDR1 as MDHEN and CDR2 as SYDVKM. CDR3 sequence reads: CAYGHRFQPQHF. DNA for the CDR3: TGTGCTTACGGGCACCGGTTTCAGCCCCAGCATTTT. The whole variable domain, remainder taken from reference TRBV28 and TRBJ1-5, is DVKVTQSSRYLVKRTGEKVFLECVQDMDHENMFWYRQDPGLGLRLIYFSYDVKMKEKGDIPEGYSVSREKKERFSLILESASTNQTSMYLCAYGHRFQPQHFGDGTRLSIL.

The chain is built from TRBV7-2 and TRBJ1-1; possible D gene TRBD1, 6 bases. V was pared by 1 base and J by 6 bases, with 12 bases between. There are 14 residues in the CDR3. Germline CDR1 and CDR2: SGHTA and FQGNSA. The CDR3 here is CASSLVGGGSEAFF. The CDR3 DNA reads as TGTGCCAGCAGCTTAGTGGGGGGCGGCTCTGAAGCTTTCTTT.

The gene calls are TRBV3-1 (or the pseudogene TRBV3-2) and TRBJ2-1; 7 positions match TRBD1. Trimming cost V 4 bases and J 4 bases; bases outside gene matches: 13. Germline assignment: CDR1 LGHDT and CDR2 YNNKEL (reference sequence). The CDR3 is 17 amino acids. The chain's CDR3 is CASSPSVGTALYNEQFF. CDR3 bases: TGTGCCAGCAGCCCAAGCGTCGGGACAGCTTTATACAATGAGCAGTTCTTC.

The chain links TRBV14 to TRBJ1-5; D not certain. V was clipped by 0 bases and J by 5 bases, with 2 bases between them. CDR1 is SGHDN and CDR2 is FVKESK in the germline V gene. This CDR3 comprises 12 residues. CDR3 residues: CASSQEDQPQHF. The CDR3 DNA sequence: TGTGCCAGCAGCCAAGAGGATCAGCCCCAGCATTTT.

This chain joins TRBV24-1 and TRBJ2-1; 7 nucleotides line up with TRBD1. The CDR3 loop spans 17 amino acids. Trimming removed 5 bases from V and 8 bases from J; junction bases left unmatched: 17. Looked up from germline, CDR1 is KGHDR and CDR2 is SFDVKD. In DNA form, the CDR3 reads TGTGCCACCAGTGTCCCCGACGGGACAGAAAACAATGATGAGCAGTTCTTC. Translating it yields CATSVPDGTENNDEQFF.

This clone is a singleton in its sample. The chain recombines TRBV6-1 with TRBJ2-7; 9 bases line up with TRBD1. Germline assignment: CDR1 MNHNS and CDR2 SASEGT. CDR3 length: 18 residues. The V gene end was trimmed by 6 bases and the J gene end by 2 bases; junction bases not matched to a gene: 17. The CDR3, as DNA: TGTGCCAGCAGCGAACATACCTGGGGGGGACAGGGAGCCTACGAGCAGTACTTC. It specifies CASSEHTWGGQGAYEQYF.

This clone has a single count. The chain is built from TRBV6-5 and TRBJ1-1, with a possible D match to TRBD1 (6 bases). V dropped 0 bases and J dropped 1 base, with 6 bases sitting between them. The CDR3 covers 14 residues. Germline CDR1 and CDR2: MNHEY and SVGAGI. As DNA, the CDR3 is TGTGCCAGCAGTTACTCGACAGGGAACACTGAAGCTTTCTTT. Amino acids: CASSYSTGNTEAFF.

The rearrangement joins TRBV19 to TRBJ2-7; possibly TRBD1 for D (5 bases). This CDR3 is built from 14 residues. V was clipped by 5 bases and J by 1 base, with 12 bases between them. The germline CDR1 and CDR2 sequences are LNHDA and SQIVND (reference sequence). The CDR3 here is CASSATASSYEQYF. Here the CDR3 DNA reads TGTGCCAGTAGTGCGACAGCAAGTTCCTACGAGCAGTACTTC.

The V and J genes are TRBV19 and TRBJ2-7; 7 bases are shared with TRBD2. The V gene end was trimmed by 8 bases and the J gene end by 1 base; junction bases not matched to a gene: 11. Per the germline V gene, CDR1 is LNHDA and CDR2 is SQIVND (reference sequence). CDR3 length equals 15 residues. CDR3 in amino acids: CASDPGGTPSYEQYF. As DNA, the CDR3 is TGTGCCAGTGACCCCGGGGGGACCCCTTCCTACGAGCAGTACTTC.

The chain joins TRBV14 to TRBJ2-1, with 9 bases identical to TRBD2. Germline-derived CDR1 and CDR2 are SGHDN and FVKESK. Trimming at V came to 1 base and at J to 6 bases, leaving 4 bases not matched to a gene. This CDR3 is built from 15 residues. CDR3 nucleotides: TGTGCCAGCAGCCAAGTGGGACTAGCATTCAATGAGCAGTTCTTC. This gives the protein CASSQVGLAFNEQFF.